The 21 T cell receptor beta chains below were found in one sample sequenced in a study of identical twins (dated by TCRdb to 2016 to 2018). The library was produced with 5' RACE. Instrument used: Illumina HiSeq 2000. TCRdb passed the public sequencing reads through fastp at Q25 and MiXCR, retaining productive beta sequences. When rows share a CDR3 protein, they turn into one entry using the most common DNA and genes. Counted in this sample were about 900,000 distinct CDR3 sequences; roughly an eighth of them appeared once. Of the sample, around 1.6% is held by the ten largest clones. This same sample was also taken into another study, of yellow fever vaccine responses in identical twins.

Sample: PBMCs. The source is a woman aged 18-30 years in good health.

V is TRBV15 and J is TRBJ2-5; 8 bases agree with TRBD2. J was trimmed by 5 bases and V by 2 bases; bases with no gene match: 10. From germline, CDR1 is LNHNV and CDR2 YYDKDF (reference sequence). The CDR3 spans 16 residues. CDR3 loop: CATSRTHSGTGETQYF. The CDR3 region has the DNA TGTGCCACCAGCAGAACACATAGCGGGACCGGGGAGACCCAGTACTTC.

The chain couples TRBV7-8 to TRBJ1-1; 10 bases are a match to TRBD1. The J segment lost 1 base and the V segment lost 5 bases, leaving 4 bases of the junction unmatched. The length of the CDR3 is 15 residues. Germline CDR1 SGHVS, CDR2 FQNEAQ. The CDR3 nucleotides are TGTGCCAGCAGCACCCGGGACAGGGGGAACACTGAAGCTTTCTTT. This sequence encodes CASSTRDRGNTEAFF.

Only a few counts were recorded for this clonotype. This chain connects TRBV7-9 to TRBJ1-1, with D hard to call. The V and J ends lost 4 bases and 7 bases respectively, with 13 bases between them. The CDR3 runs 13 residues. Germline V gene lookup returns CDR1 SEHNR and CDR2 FQNEAQ (reference sequence). DNA of the CDR3: TGTGCCAGCAGCTCATCGTACCCGGGTGAAGCTTTCTTT. Its translation is CASSSSYPGEAFF.

The V call is TRBV5-1, the J call TRBJ2-1; 10 nucleotides align to TRBD2. Germline CDR1 and CDR2: SGHRS and YFSETQ. Trimming cost V 7 bases and J 10 bases; bases outside gene matches: 17. The CDR3 loop spans 16 amino acids. CDR3 DNA: TGCGCCAGCCGACTTAGTACCGGGACTAGCGCCAGGGAGCAGTTCTTC. Its protein product is CASRLSTGTSAREQFF.

This clonotype was picked up a small number of times. This chain uses TRBV7-9 with TRBJ1-1; no clear D gene. V lost 2 bases, J lost 7 bases, and 5 bases lay in between. The length of the CDR3 is 11 residues. In germline, CDR1 is SEHNR, CDR2 FQNEAQ (reference sequence). The CDR3 bases are TGTGCCAGCAGCTTAATCTTTGAAGCTTTCTTT. The encoded protein is CASSLIFEAFF.

The V and J genes are TRBV5-6 and TRBJ2-5; TRBD2 matches at 8 bases. Per germline, CDR1 SGHDT and CDR2 YYEEEE. The CDR3 consists of 18 residues. After removal of 5 bases from V and 3 bases from J, the junction contained 18 bases not matched to a gene. This chain's CDR3 is CASRTWGAGVTKKETQYF. Here the CDR3 DNA reads TGTGCCAGCAGGACCTGGGGAGCGGGAGTGACGAAGAAAGAGACCCAGTACTTC.

This clonotype occurred once. The J gene is TRBJ2-7, the V gene TRBV6-1; D assignment may be TRBD1 or TRBD2 (6 bases each). Trimming took 7 bases from V and 1 from J, leaving 14 bases between them. Germline V CDR1 and CDR2: MNHNS, SASEGT. This CDR3 region has 14 residues. CDR3 residues: CASKGRGQSYEQYV. The DNA for the CDR3 is TGTGCCAGCAAGGGCCGGGGGCAGTCCTACGAGCAGTACGTC.

This clonotype was seen a handful of times. The rearrangement joins TRBV18 to TRBJ1-2, with no clear D. V lost 0 bases and J lost 1, with 12 bases in between. CDR1 is KGHSH, CDR2 LQKENI, per germline. This CDR3 comprises 16 residues. Here the CDR3 DNA reads TGTGCCAGCTCACCACCGCTACCAGGCAATAACTATGGCTACACCTTC. It is translated as CASSPPLPGNNYGYTF.

A few counts support this clonotype. The CDR3 loop is CASSSHFRGDTQYF. The CDR3 nucleotides are TGTGCCAGCAGCTCCCACTTTAGGGGAGATACGCAGTATTTT. The rearrangement joins TRBV7-8 to TRBJ2-3, with D tentatively TRBD1 (5 bases). V dropped 4 bases and J dropped 5 bases, with 13 bases sitting between them. CDR3 length: 14 amino acids. Germline CDR1 and CDR2: SGHVS and FQNEAQ.

The table lists this clonotype with many counts. V and J are TRBV5-1 and TRBJ1-1; TRBD1 is a possible D gene (5 bases). Germline V gives CDR1 SGHRS, CDR2 YFSETQ. The CDR3 sequence is 13 residues long. The V and J ends lost 4 bases and 4 bases respectively, with 11 bases between them. Here the CDR3 reads CASSLGPSTEAFF. The CDR3 DNA reads TGCGCCAGCAGCCTGGGGCCCAGCACTGAAGCTTTCTTT. The whole variable domain, filled in from reference TRBV5-1 and TRBJ1-1, reads KAGVTQTPRYLIKTRGQQVTLSCSPISGHRSVSWYQQTPGQGLQFLFEYFSETQRNKGNFPGRFSGRQFSNSRSEMNVSTLELGDSALYLCASSLGPSTEAFFGQGTRLTVV.

In its sample, this clonotype was seen many times. The chain combines TRBV5-1 with TRBJ2-2; 14 nucleotides match TRBD2. The junction had 7 bases not matched to a gene; V was cut back by 4 bases and J by 2 bases. Looked up from germline, CDR1 is SGHRS and CDR2 is YFSETQ. The CDR3 has 18 amino acids. DNA of the CDR3: TGCGCCAGCAGCCACGGGACTAGCGGGGGCCTAAACACCGGGGAGCTGTTTTTT. Its protein is CASSHGTSGGLNTGELFF.

This clonotype was seen ten or more times. The rearrangement links TRBV20-1 to TRBJ1-1; D uncertain. The germline V gene encodes CDR1 DFQATT and CDR2 SNEGSKA (reference sequence). V lost 3 bases and J 0 bases, leaving 11 bases between the germline ends. The CDR3 loop spans 14 amino acids. For the CDR3, the DNA is TGCAGTGCTAGTTTGGGCGCGGTGAACACTGAAGCTTTCTTT. Residues: CSASLGAVNTEAFF.

This clonotype was observed a single time. The chain couples TRBV6-1 to TRBJ2-4; a weak D match, TRBD1 (6 bases). The ends were cut back, 6 bases at V and 0 bases at J, with 15 bases in the middle. Germline V gene data show CDR1 as MNHNS and CDR2 as SASEGT. This CDR3 has 16 residues. Written as DNA, the CDR3 is TGTGCCAGCAGCACTACCGGGACATTAGCCAAAAACATTCAGTACTTC. Its protein is CASSTTGTLAKNIQYF.

In this sample, this clonotype turned up a few times. The rearrangement uses TRBV7-9 and TRBJ1-5; D remains unclear. The CDR3 has 13 residues. Germline CDR1 SEHNR, CDR2 FQNEAQ (reference sequence). V lost 0 bases and J 9 bases, leaving 9 bases between the germline ends. In DNA, the CDR3 is TGTGCCAGCAGCTTAGCCGCTGATTGGCCCCAGCATTTT. This gives the protein CASSLAADWPQHF.

The genes are TRBV15 and TRBJ1-4, with D unresolved. The germline CDR1 and CDR2 sequences are LNHNV and YYDKDF (reference sequence). V gave up 1 base and J gave up 5 bases, with 2 bases separating them. The CDR3 totals 12 residues. CDR3 residues: CATSRANEKLFF. CDR3 bases: TGTGCCACCAGCAGAGCCAATGAAAAACTGTTTTTT.

This clonotype was detected many times. The chain is built from TRBV5-1 and TRBJ2-7; perhaps TRBD1 as D (6 bases). Germline V CDR1 and CDR2: SGHRS, YFSETQ. V shed 3 bases and J shed 2 bases, with 18 bases lying between them. This CDR3 is built from 16 residues. The CDR3 loop reads CASSSSGTLGTYEQYF. Written as DNA, the CDR3 is TGCGCCAGCAGCTCATCCGGGACACTGGGGACCTACGAGCAGTACTTC. The entire variable domain, with the rest obtained from reference TRBV5-1 and TRBJ2-7, is as follows: KAGVTQTPRYLIKTRGQQVTLSCSPISGHRSVSWYQQTPGQGLQFLFEYFSETQRNKGNFPGRFSGRQFSNSRSEMNVSTLELGDSALYLCASSSSGTLGTYEQYFGPGTRLTVT.

The rearrangement links TRBV7-2 to TRBJ2-1; 13 nucleotides agree with TRBD2. V trimming: 5 bases; J trimming: 5 bases; junction bases outside the gene matches: 6. The CDR3 covers 16 residues. CDR1 and CDR2 from the germline V gene are SGHTA and FQGNSA. The CDR3 nucleotides are TGTGCCAGCAGCCCCCGTGGGACTAGCGGGAACAATGAGCAGTTCTTC. It yields the protein CASSPRGTSGNNEQFF.

This clonotype was found a few times. The chain employs TRBV25-1 and TRBJ2-1, with 11 bases identical to TRBD2. The ends lost 4 bases at V and 4 bases at J; junction bases unmatched: 12. The CDR3 has 18 amino acids. Germline CDR1 MGHDK, CDR2 SYGVNS. The CDR3 spells CASSGPAGTSGPYNEQFF. The CDR3 region has the DNA TGTGCCAGCAGTGGCCCGGCAGGGACTAGCGGTCCATACAATGAGCAGTTCTTC.

This clonotype was counted only a few times. This rearrangement joins TRBV5-6 to TRBJ1-1, with TRBD1 as a possible D gene (5 bases). V was pared by 4 bases and J by 2 bases, with 12 bases between. This CDR3 region has 14 residues. Germline CDR1 SGHDT, CDR2 YYEEEE. CDR3 nucleotide sequence: TGTGCCAGCAGCCACGGACAAGTAAACACTGAAGCTTTCTTT. Its protein product is CASSHGQVNTEAFF.

At least ten counts were recorded for this clonotype. V gene TRBV9 combines with J gene TRBJ1-5; 8 bases agree with TRBD1. V dropped 3 bases and J dropped 2; count of bases not matched to a gene: 1. This CDR3 region has 14 residues. Germline CDR1 is SGDLS and CDR2 is YYNGEE. The CDR3 sequence is CASSATGGNQPQHF. The CDR3 bases are TGTGCCAGCAGCGCGACAGGGGGCAATCAGCCCCAGCATTTT.

The genes are TRBV28 and TRBJ2-5, with D possibly being TRBD2 (5 bases). This CDR3 has 13 residues. Trimming stripped 5 bases from V and 0 bases from J, with 7 bases between. Per germline, CDR1 MDHEN and CDR2 SYDVKM. CDR3 region: CASSGSDQETQYF. The CDR3 coding sequence is TGTGCCAGCAGTGGTAGCGACCAAGAGACCCAGTACTTC.